The 23 T cell receptor beta chains below were found in one sample sequenced in a study of blood T cell repertoires in COVID-19 (dated by TCRdb to the early 2020s). Library preparation was by the immunoSEQ multiplex PCR assay. Imported from immuneACCESS, the table was reduced by TCRdb to in-frame sequences with V and J called. These copies leave out some clones; in studies compared against another copy, an unresolved V gene accounts for under half, and the cause of the remainder is not known. The sample table contains some 200,000 clones; only one count was recorded for about nine tenths of them. 7% to 9% of the sample comes from the top ten. Sequencing was done on a sample of PBMCs or T cells enriched from blood (not recorded which). The source of these receptors is a young man in a cohort exposed to, infected with or recovered from COVID-19 (not recorded which).

The chain recombines TRBV28 with TRBJ2-3; 10 nucleotides align to TRBD1. The CDR3 length is 13 residues. Germline assignment: CDR1 MDHEN and CDR2 SYDVKM. The CDR3 reads CGARDRGTDTQYF. CDR3 sequence (DNA): TGTGGAGCCAGGGACAGGGGAACAGATACGCAGTATTTT.

This chain uses TRBV5-6 with TRBJ1-2, with D hard to call. CDR3 length: 13 residues. Per germline, CDR1 SGHDT and CDR2 YYEEEE. The ends were cut back, 5 bases at V and 6 bases at J, with 14 bases in the middle. The CDR3 here is CASSSLSGNGYTF. In DNA, the CDR3 is TGTGCCAGCAGTAGTCTTTCGGGGAATGGCTACACCTTC.

This CDR3 is CASSSRDRGVRTEAFF. The CDR3, as DNA: TGTGCCAGTAGTTCCCGGGACAGGGGGGTCCGGACTGAAGCTTTCTTT. This chain uses TRBV19 with TRBJ1-1, with 11 bases aligning to TRBD1. The CDR3 is 16 amino acids. CDR1 and CDR2 from the germline V gene are LNHDA and SQIVND (reference sequence). The V segment lost 5 bases and the J segment 5 bases; nucleotides outside the gene matches: 10.

The sample holds a few counts of this clone. The rearrangement joins TRBV6-6 to TRBJ2-7, with D maybe TRBD1 (6 bases). Germline assignment: CDR1 MNHNY and CDR2 SVGAGI (reference sequence). The CDR3 spans 14 residues. V was clipped by 3 bases and J by 4 bases, with 13 bases between them. The CDR3 region is CASSYSGQMYEQYF. CDR3 nucleotides: TGTGCCAGCAGTTATTCCGGACAGATGTACGAGCAGTACTTC.

The V call is TRBV5-1, the J call TRBJ1-2; D is undetermined. Germline CDR1 is SGHRS and CDR2 is YFSETQ. CDR3 length: 14 amino acids. Trimming stripped 2 bases from V and 5 bases from J, with 13 bases between. DNA of the CDR3: TGCGCCAGCAGCTTATACGACAACGGATATGGCTACACCTTC. It specifies CASSLYDNGYGYTF.

This clone was detected only a few times. This chain connects TRBV7-9 to TRBJ2-3, with 15 nucleotides matching TRBD2. The CDR3 totals 17 residues. Germline lookup yields CDR1 SEHNR and CDR2 FQNEAQ (reference sequence). With V trimmed by 3 bases and J by 5 bases, 6 bases remained unmatched. CDR3 nucleotide sequence: TGTGCCAGCAGCTTTGTCCCGGGACTAGCGGGAGGAGATACGCAGTATTTT. Its translation is CASSFVPGLAGGDTQYF.

This sequence joins TRBV2 and TRBJ2-1; D might be TRBD1 (5 bases). CDR3 length: 17 amino acids. Germline V lookup: CDR1 SNHLY, CDR2 FYNNEI. V lost 2 bases and J 4 bases, leaving 18 bases between the germline ends. CDR3 DNA: TGTGCCAGCAGTGAATACGGTAGGACAACGCCTTACAATGAGCAGTTCTTC. It specifies CASSEYGRTTPYNEQFF. The whole variable domain, remainder taken from reference TRBV2 and TRBJ2-1, is EPEVTQTPSHQVTQMGQEVILRCVPISNHLYFYWYRQILGQKVEFLVSFYNNEISEKSEIFDDQFSVERPDGSNFTLKIRSTKLEDSAMYFCASSEYGRTTPYNEQFFGPGTRLTVL.

This chain links TRBV11-2 with TRBJ2-5; D possibly corresponds to TRBD2 (5 bases). CDR1 and CDR2 (germline): SGHAT, FQNNGV. Trimming stripped 5 bases from V and 1 base from J, with 11 bases between. The CDR3 is 14 residues long. In DNA, the CDR3 is TGTGCCAGCAGCCCGACGGGGAGCCAAGAGACCCAGTACTTC. This sequence encodes CASSPTGSQETQYF.

J is TRBJ2-7 and V is TRBV11-2; 9 bases agree with TRBD2. With 1 base clipped from V and 9 bases from J, the junction kept 13 bases outside the gene matches. Per germline, CDR1 SGHAT and CDR2 FQNNGV. The length of the CDR3 is 16 residues. The CDR3 loop is CASSLGGSGSVIGQYF. The CDR3 nucleotides read TGTGCCAGCAGCTTAGGGGGTAGCGGGAGTGTTATAGGGCAGTACTTC.

The J gene is TRBJ2-1, the V gene TRBV13; 10 nucleotides align to TRBD2. Unmatched junction bases numbered 12, after V lost 3 bases and J lost 7 bases. Germline CDR1 is PRHDT and CDR2 is FYEKMQ (reference sequence). The CDR3 totals 17 residues. CDR3 amino acids: CASSFDRTTSGLNEQFF. The CDR3 coding sequence is TGTGCCAGCAGCTTCGACCGGACGACTAGCGGGCTAAATGAGCAGTTCTTC.

A note on this clone: At one end the junction does not follow the germline gene, possibly because of a read error. The sample contains more than one DNA sequence encoding this CDR3. The rearrangement uses TRBV6-5 and TRBJ1-2; no reliable D call. Germline CDR1 MNHEY, CDR2 SVGAGI. This CDR3 is 13 amino acids long. The CDR3 loop reads CASSQTGNYGYTF. CDR3 bases: TGCGCCAGCAGTCAAACCGGGAACTATGGCTACACCTTC.

The chain combines TRBV19 with TRBJ2-2, with D possibly being TRBD1 (7 bases). The CDR3 has 17 amino acids. Germline CDR1 and CDR2: LNHDA and SQIVND (reference sequence). V dropped 6 bases and J dropped 6 bases, with 23 bases sitting between them. CDR3 in amino acids: CASRTTGEVRGAGELFF. The CDR3 region has the DNA TGTGCCAGTAGAACTACAGGGGAGGTTAGAGGGGCCGGGGAGCTGTTTTTT.

The chain carries TRBV4-2 and TRBJ1-5, with 10 bases identical to TRBD1. After removal of 3 bases from V and 4 bases from J, the junction contained 6 bases not matched to a gene. Germline CDR1 LGHNA, CDR2 YNFKEQ. The CDR3 is made up of 16 amino acids. The CDR3 sequence: CASSQGTGAGNQPQHF. The CDR3 DNA sequence: TGTGCCAGCAGCCAGGGGACAGGGGCTGGAAATCAGCCCCAGCATTTT.

This chain uses TRBV28 with TRBJ1-5; D not certain. The ends were cut back, 4 bases at V and 7 bases at J, with 8 bases in the middle. Germline V gene lookup returns CDR1 MDHEN and CDR2 SYDVKM. The CDR3 loop spans 12 amino acids. The CDR3 loop is CASSSYVQPQHF. CDR3 sequence (DNA): TGTGCCAGCAGTTCCTACGTGCAGCCCCAGCATTTT.

The CDR3 nucleotides read TGTGCCAGCAGGTGGGACCGGACAGGCTTTATCCACTTT. Translation gives CASRWDRTGFIHF. The rearrangement links TRBV6-5 to TRBJ1-6, with TRBD1 matching 7 bases. This CDR3 comprises 13 residues. Trimming cost V 6 bases and J 17 bases; bases outside gene matches: 13. Germline lookup yields CDR1 MNHEY and CDR2 SVGAGI.

The gene calls are TRBV7-2 and TRBJ2-7, with 8 positions matching TRBD1. The CDR3 covers 16 residues. Germline V gene data show CDR1 as SGHTA and CDR2 as FQGNSA. The junction had 7 bases not matched to a gene; V was cut back by 2 bases and J by 1 base. The CDR3 spells CASSLRTGKRSYEQYF. As DNA, the CDR3 is TGTGCCAGCAGCTTACGGACAGGGAAAAGATCCTACGAGCAGTACTTC.

The chain links TRBV9 to TRBJ2-1; 14 bases line up with TRBD2. J gave up 8 bases and V 0 bases, and 4 bases lay outside the gene matches. The germline V gene has CDR1 SGDLS and CDR2 YYNGEE. The CDR3 has 16 residues. The CDR3 DNA sequence: TGTGCCAGCAGCGTAGGACTAGCGGGAGGGCCTTATGAGCAGTTCTTC. It encodes CASSVGLAGGPYEQFF.

The chain joins TRBV5-1 to TRBJ1-1; the D is unclear. The germline V gene has CDR1 SGHRS and CDR2 YFSETQ. V was clipped by 4 bases and J by 0 bases, with 13 bases between them. The CDR3 is made up of 15 amino acids. The CDR3 region is CASSRSGEMNTEAFF. CDR3 bases: TGCGCCAGCAGCCGCTCCGGGGAAATGAACACTGAAGCTTTCTTT. The variable domain in full, completed from reference TRBV5-1 and TRBJ1-1, reads KAGVTQTPRYLIKTRGQQVTLSCSPISGHRSVSWYQQTPGQGLQFLFEYFSETQRNKGNFPGRFSGRQFSNSRSEMNVSTLELGDSALYLCASSRSGEMNTEAFFGQGTRLTVV.

The chain recombines TRBV6-2 or TRBV6-3 with TRBJ1-3; D might be TRBD1 (5 bases). V dropped 2 bases and J dropped 4 bases, with 15 bases sitting between them. The CDR3 length is 16 residues. Germline lookup yields CDR1 MNHEY and CDR2 SVGEGT. The CDR3 nucleotides read TGTGCCAGCAGTTACGGCGGTGGGGCGCGAGGAAACACCATATATTTT. This gives the protein CASSYGGGARGNTIYF.

This clone occurred once. The rearrangement joins TRBV5-1 to TRBJ2-7; 8 positions match TRBD1. Germline CDR1 and CDR2: SGHRS and YFSETQ. CDR3 size: 15 residues. V trimming: 4 bases; J trimming: 0 bases; junction bases outside the gene matches: 6. CDR3 in DNA: TGCGCCAGCAGCGATTTGACAGGGGACTCCTACGAGCAGTACTTC. Translation: CASSDLTGDSYEQYF.

The genes are TRBV27 and TRBJ1-1, with 7 bases identical to TRBD1. V shed 3 bases and J 4 bases; nucleotides not matched to a gene: 8. CDR3 size: 15 residues. Germline CDR1 is MNHEY and CDR2 is SMNVEV (reference sequence). CDR3 sequence (DNA): TGTGCCAGCAGTTTTATCAACAGGGGAGGCACTGAAGCTTTCTTT. It codes for CASSFINRGGTEAFF.

This chain links TRBV2 with TRBJ1-1; 9 nucleotides align to TRBD1. Germline assignment: CDR1 SNHLY and CDR2 FYNNEI. V trimming: 8 bases; J trimming: 0 bases; junction bases outside the gene matches: 16. The CDR3 extends over 18 amino acids. CDR3 sequence reads: CASDNRDREDRMNTEAFF. The CDR3 DNA reads TGTGCCAGCGATAACCGGGACAGGGAGGATAGAATGAACACTGAAGCTTTCTTT.

V gene TRBV7-8 combines with J gene TRBJ2-7; the D gene is possibly TRBD2 (5 bases). The ends were cut back, 5 bases at V and 3 bases at J, with 29 bases in the middle. Per the germline V gene, CDR1 is SGHVS and CDR2 is FQNEAQ. The CDR3 runs to 19 residues. As DNA, the CDR3 is TGTGCCAGCAGCCCTGCTCTGGGTGTCGGCCGACTACCTAACTACGAGCAGTACTTC. This sequence encodes CASSPALGVGRLPNYEQYF. Full variable domain (remainder filled in from reference TRBV7-8 and TRBJ2-7): GAGVSQSPRYKVAKRGQDVALRCDPISGHVSLFWYQQALGQGPEFLTYFQNEAQLDKSGLPSDRFFAERPEGSVSTLKIQRTQQEDSAVYLCASSPALGVGRLPNYEQYFGPGTRLTVT.